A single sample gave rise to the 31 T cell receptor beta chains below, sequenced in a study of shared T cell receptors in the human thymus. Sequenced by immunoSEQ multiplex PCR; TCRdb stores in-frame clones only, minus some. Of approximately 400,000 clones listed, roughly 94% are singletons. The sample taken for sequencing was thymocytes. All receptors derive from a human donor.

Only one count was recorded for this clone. The CDR3: CASSFSVGRGEPQHF. The CDR3 region has the DNA TGTGCCAGCAGTTTTTCGGTGGGCAGGGGAGAGCCCCAGCATTTT. The chain has TRBV28 and TRBJ1-5; possible D gene TRBD1, 6 bases. V lost 3 bases, J lost 8 bases, and 17 bases lay in between. Germline loops: CDR1 MDHEN, CDR2 SYDVKM. The CDR3 has 15 amino acids.

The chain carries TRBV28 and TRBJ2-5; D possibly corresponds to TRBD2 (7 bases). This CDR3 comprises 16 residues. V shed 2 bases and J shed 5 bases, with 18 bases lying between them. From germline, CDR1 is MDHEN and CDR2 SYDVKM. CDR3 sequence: CASSLDRRGAGETQYF. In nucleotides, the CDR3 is TGTGCCAGCAGTTTAGATCGCCGGGGGGCCGGGGAGACCCAGTACTTC.

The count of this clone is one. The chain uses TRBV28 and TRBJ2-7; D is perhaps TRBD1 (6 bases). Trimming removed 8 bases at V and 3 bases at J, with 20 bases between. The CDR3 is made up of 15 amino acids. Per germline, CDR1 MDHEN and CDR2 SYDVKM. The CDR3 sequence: CASDSKNRDIYEQYF. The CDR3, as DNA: TGTGCCAGCGACTCTAAAAACCGGGACATCTACGAGCAGTACTTC.

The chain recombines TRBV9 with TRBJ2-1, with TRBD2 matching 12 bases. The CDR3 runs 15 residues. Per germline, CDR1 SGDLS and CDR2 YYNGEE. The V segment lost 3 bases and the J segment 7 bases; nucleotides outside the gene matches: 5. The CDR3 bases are TGTGCCAGCAGCGACAGGGGACTAGCGGGTAATGAGCAGTTCTTC. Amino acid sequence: CASSDRGLAGNEQFF.

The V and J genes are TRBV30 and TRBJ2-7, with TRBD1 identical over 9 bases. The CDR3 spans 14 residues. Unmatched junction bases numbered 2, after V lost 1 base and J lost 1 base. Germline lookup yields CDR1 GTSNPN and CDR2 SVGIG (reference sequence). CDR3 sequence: CAWSDRGQSYEQYF. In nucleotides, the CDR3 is TGTGCCTGGAGTGACAGGGGGCAGTCCTACGAGCAGTACTTC.

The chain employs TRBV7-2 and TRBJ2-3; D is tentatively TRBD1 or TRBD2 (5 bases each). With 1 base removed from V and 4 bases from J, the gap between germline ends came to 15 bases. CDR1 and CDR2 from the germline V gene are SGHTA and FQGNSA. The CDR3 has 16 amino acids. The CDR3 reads CASSLVWGTSADTQYF. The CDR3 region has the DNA TGTGCCAGCAGCTTAGTTTGGGGGACGAGTGCAGATACGCAGTATTTT.

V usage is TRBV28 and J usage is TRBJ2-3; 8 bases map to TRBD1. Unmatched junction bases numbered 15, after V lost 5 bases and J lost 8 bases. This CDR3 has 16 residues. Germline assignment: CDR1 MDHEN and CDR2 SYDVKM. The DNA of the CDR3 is TGTGCCAGCAGTCCCCTCGGCAGGGGGCAAGAGATTACGCAGTATTTT. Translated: CASSPLGRGQEITQYF. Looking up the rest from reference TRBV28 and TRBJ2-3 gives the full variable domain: DVKVTQSSRYLVKRTGEKVFLECVQDMDHENMFWYRQDPGLGLRLIYFSYDVKMKEKGDIPEGYSVSREKKERFSLILESASTNQTSMYLCASSPLGRGQEITQYFGPGTRLTVL.

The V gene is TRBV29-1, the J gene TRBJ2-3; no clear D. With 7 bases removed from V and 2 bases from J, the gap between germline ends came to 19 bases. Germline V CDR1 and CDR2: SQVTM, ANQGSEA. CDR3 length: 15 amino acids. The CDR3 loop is CSATPLVTDTDTQYF. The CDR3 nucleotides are TGCAGCGCGACCCCTTTGGTAACAGACACAGATACGCAGTATTTT.

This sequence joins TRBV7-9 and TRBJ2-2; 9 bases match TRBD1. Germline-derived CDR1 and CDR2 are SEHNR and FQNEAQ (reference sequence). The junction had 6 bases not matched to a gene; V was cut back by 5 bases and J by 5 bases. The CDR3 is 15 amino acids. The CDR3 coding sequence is TGTGCCAGCAGCCCCGGGACAGGGTTAACCGGGGAGCTGTTTTTT. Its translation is CASSPGTGLTGELFF.

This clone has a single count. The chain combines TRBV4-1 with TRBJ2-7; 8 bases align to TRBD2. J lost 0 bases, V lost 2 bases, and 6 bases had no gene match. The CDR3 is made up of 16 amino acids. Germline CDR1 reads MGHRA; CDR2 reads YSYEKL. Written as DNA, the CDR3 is TGCGCCAGCAGCCAAAAAGGTAGCGGGAACTCCTACGAGCAGTACTTC. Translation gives CASSQKGSGNSYEQYF.

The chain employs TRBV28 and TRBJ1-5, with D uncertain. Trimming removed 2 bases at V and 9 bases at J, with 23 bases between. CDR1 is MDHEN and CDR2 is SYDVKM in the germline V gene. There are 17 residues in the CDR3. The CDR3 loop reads CASSLMSSANHLRPQHF. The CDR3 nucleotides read TGTGCCAGCAGTTTAATGTCCTCAGCCAACCACCTCCGGCCCCAGCATTTT.

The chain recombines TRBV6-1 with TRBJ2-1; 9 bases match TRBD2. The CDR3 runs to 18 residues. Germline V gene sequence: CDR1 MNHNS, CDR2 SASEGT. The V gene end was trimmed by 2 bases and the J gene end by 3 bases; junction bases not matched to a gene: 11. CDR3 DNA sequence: TGTGCCAGCAGTGAATATGGTCGGGCGGGAGGGGGCTACAATGAGCAGTTCTTC. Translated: CASSEYGRAGGGYNEQFF.

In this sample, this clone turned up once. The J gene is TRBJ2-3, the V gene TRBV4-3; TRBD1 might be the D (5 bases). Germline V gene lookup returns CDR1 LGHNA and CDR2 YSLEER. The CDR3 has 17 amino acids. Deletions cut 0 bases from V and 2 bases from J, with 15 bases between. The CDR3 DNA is TGCGCCAGCAGCCAAGATGGGGCAGGGCATTCCACAGATACGCAGTATTTT. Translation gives CASSQDGAGHSTDTQYF.

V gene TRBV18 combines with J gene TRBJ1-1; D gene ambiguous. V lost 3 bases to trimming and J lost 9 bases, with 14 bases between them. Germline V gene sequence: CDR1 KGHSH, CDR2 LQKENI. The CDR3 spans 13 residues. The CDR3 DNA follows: TGTGCCAGCTCACCGGAGAGGGCAGCCCAAGCTTTCTTT. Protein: CASSPERAAQAFF.

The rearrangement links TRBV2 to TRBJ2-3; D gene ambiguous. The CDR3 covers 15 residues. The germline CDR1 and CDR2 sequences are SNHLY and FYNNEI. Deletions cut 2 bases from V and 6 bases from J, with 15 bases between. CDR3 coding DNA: TGTGCCAGCAGTGAAAGGTTCATCGAAACGGATACGCAGTATTTT. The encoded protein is CASSERFIETDTQYF.

The CDR3 nucleotides read TGCGCCATCGACAGGGGGCTCTGTCCCCCCTCGGGTGTG. Protein: CAIDRGLCPPSGV. The chain has TRBV10-1 and TRBJ2-7; 10 bases map to TRBD1. Germline V gives CDR1 WNHNN, CDR2 SYGVQD (reference sequence). The CDR3 extends over 13 amino acids.

The chain's CDR3 is CASSNSGRKSYNEQFF. In DNA form, the CDR3 reads TGTGCCAGCAGTAACAGCGGGAGGAAGTCCTACAATGAGCAGTTCTTC. V and J are TRBV6-4 and TRBJ2-1; TRBD2 matches 9 bases. Trimming removed 5 bases from V and 1 base from J; junction bases left unmatched: 6. This CDR3 contains 16 residues. Germline CDR1 and CDR2: MRHNA and SNTAGT.

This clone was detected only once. CDR3 protein: CASSPRSNYRDRVGGELFF. In nucleotides, the CDR3 is TGTGCCAGCAGTCCCAGATCGAATTACAGGGATCGGGTCGGCGGGGAGCTGTTTTTT. The chain is built from TRBV28 and TRBJ2-2; D is perhaps TRBD1 (6 bases). Trimming left V 5 bases short and J 7 bases short, with 29 bases between. The CDR3 totals 19 residues. CDR1 is MDHEN and CDR2 is SYDVKM in the germline V gene.

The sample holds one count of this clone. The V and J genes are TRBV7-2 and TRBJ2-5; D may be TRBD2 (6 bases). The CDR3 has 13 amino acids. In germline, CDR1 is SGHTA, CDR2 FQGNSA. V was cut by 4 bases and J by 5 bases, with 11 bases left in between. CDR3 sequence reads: CASSYGGGETQYF. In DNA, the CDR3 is TGTGCCAGCAGCTACGGTGGGGGGGAGACCCAGTACTTC.

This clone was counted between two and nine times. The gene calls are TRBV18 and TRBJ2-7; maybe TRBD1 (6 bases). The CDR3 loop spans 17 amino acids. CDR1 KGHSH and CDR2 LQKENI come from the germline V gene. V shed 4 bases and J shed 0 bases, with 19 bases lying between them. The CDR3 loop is CASSRGQSKTLSYEQYF. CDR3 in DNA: TGTGCCAGCTCACGCGGACAGAGTAAAACCCTCTCCTACGAGCAGTACTTC.

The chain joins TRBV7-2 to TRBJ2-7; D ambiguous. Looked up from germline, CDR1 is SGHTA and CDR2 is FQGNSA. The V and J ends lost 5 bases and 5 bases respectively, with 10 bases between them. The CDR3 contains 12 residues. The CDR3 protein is CASSPRYDEQYF. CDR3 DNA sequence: TGTGCCAGCAGCCCGAGGTATGACGAGCAGTACTTC.

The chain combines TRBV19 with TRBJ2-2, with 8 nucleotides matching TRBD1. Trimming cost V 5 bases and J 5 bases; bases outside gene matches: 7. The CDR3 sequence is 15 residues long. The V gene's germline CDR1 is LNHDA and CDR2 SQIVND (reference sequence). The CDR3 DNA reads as TGTGCCAGTAGTCCTCGACAGGGGTGGACCGGGGAGCTGTTTTTT. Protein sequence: CASSPRQGWTGELFF.

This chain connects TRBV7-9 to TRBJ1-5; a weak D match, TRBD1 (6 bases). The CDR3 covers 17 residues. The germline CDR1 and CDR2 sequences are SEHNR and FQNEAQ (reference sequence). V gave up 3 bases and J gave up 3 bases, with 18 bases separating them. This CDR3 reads CASSFGGWGADNQPQHF. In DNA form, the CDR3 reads TGTGCCAGCAGCTTCGGAGGGTGGGGGGCTGACAATCAGCCCCAGCATTTT.

CDR3 bases: TGCAGCGTTGTGTGGTGGCCGGAACAGAAGGGCTACACCTTC. Amino acid sequence: CSVVWWPEQKGYTF. The chain combines TRBV29-1 with TRBJ1-2; no reliable D call. Trimming left V 4 bases short and J 8 bases short, with 20 bases between. The CDR3 has 14 residues. The V gene's germline CDR1 is SQVTM and CDR2 ANQGSEA. Full variable domain (rest looked up from reference TRBV29-1 and TRBJ1-2): SAVISQKPSRDICQRGTSLTIQCQVDSQVTMMFWYRQQPGQSLTLIATANQGSEATYESGFVIDKFPISRPNLTFSTLTVSNMSPEDSSIYLCSVVWWPEQKGYTFGSGTRLTVV.

The CDR3 here is CASSLDPEASGRSVADTQYF. The DNA of the CDR3 is TGTGCCAGCAGCTTAGATCCAGAGGCTAGCGGGAGATCTGTGGCAGATACGCAGTATTTT. The chain joins TRBV11-2 to TRBJ2-3; 10 bases line up with TRBD2. Germline CDR1 reads SGHAT; CDR2 reads FQNNGV. Trimming cost V 0 bases and J 4 bases; bases outside gene matches: 16. CDR3 length: 20 residues. The full variable domain, with the rest looked up from reference TRBV11-2 and TRBJ2-3, is EAGVAQSPRYKIIEKRQSVAFWCNPISGHATLYWYQQILGQGPKLLIQFQNNGVVDDSQLPKDRFSAERLKGVDSTLKIQPAKLEDSAVYLCASSLDPEASGRSVADTQYFGPGTRLTVL.

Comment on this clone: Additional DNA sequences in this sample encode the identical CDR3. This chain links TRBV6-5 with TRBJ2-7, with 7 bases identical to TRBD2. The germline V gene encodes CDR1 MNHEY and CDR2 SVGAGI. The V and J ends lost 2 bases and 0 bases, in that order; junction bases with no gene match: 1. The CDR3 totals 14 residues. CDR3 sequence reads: CASSYGGGSYEQYF. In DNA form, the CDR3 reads TGTGCCAGCAGTTACGGCGGGGGCTCCTACGAGCAGTACTTC.

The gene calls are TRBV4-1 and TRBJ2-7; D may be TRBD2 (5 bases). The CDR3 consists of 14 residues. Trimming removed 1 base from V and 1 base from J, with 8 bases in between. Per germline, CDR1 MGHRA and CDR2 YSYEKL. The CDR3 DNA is TGCGCCAGCAGCCAAGTGGGGAGTTCCTACGAGCAGTACTTC. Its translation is CASSQVGSSYEQYF.

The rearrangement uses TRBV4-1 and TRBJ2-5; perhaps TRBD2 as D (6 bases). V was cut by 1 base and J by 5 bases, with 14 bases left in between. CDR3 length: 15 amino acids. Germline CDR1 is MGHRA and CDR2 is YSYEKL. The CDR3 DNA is TGCGCCAGCAGCCAAGGGAGGGCCGGAGAGGAGACCCAGTACTTC. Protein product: CASSQGRAGEETQYF.

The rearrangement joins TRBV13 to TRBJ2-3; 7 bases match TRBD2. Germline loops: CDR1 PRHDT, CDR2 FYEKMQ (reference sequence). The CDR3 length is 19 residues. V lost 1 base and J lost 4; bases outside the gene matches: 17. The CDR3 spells CASSLDTNPRRELADTQYF. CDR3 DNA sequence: TGTGCCAGCAGCTTAGACACGAACCCCCGGCGGGAGCTGGCAGATACGCAGTATTTT.

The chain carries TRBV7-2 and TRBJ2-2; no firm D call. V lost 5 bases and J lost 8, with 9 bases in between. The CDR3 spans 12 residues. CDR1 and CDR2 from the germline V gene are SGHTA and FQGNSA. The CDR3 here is CASSIQRGELFF. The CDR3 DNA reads TGTGCCAGCAGCATACAAAGGGGGGAGCTGTTTTTT.

The CDR3 sequence: CASSLRAGLAAHNEQFF. The CDR3 region has the DNA TGTGCCAGCAGCTTGAGGGCGGGACTAGCGGCCCACAATGAGCAGTTCTTC. The chain carries TRBV5-8 and TRBJ2-1; 11 positions agree with TRBD2. In germline, CDR1 is SGHTS, CDR2 YDEGEE. V shed 1 base, J shed 5 bases, and the junction held 8 bases outside the gene matches. This CDR3 contains 17 residues.